These T cell receptor beta chains were read from a single sample in a study of response to subunit inactivated influenza vaccine. TCRdb recomputed calls from the RT-PCR reads with MiXCR, one row per CDR3 protein. The sample consists of 300,000 to 350,000 distinct CDR3 sequences, 21% of them appearing once. Sequencing was performed on PBMCs from blood, taken about 20 months after vaccination. These receptors were taken from a man between 50 and 75 years old who received an inactivated influenza vaccine. The conserved cysteine and the conserved F or W are not part of the CDR3 here. Fields, in order: V gene, J gene, CDR3 protein.

V: TRBV7-2; J: TRBJ1-3; CDR3: ASTGTGTGNTIY
V: TRBV6-2/TRBV6-3; J: TRBJ1-5; CDR3: ASSPEDRANQPQH
V: TRBV4-3; J: TRBJ1-1; CDR3: ASSEGMNTEAF
V: TRBV6-2/TRBV6-3; J: TRBJ2-3; CDR3: ASRTRQGITDTQY
V: TRBV4-3; J: TRBJ1-3; CDR3: ASSQGQGPGNTIY
V: TRBV5-1; J: TRBJ1-1; CDR3: ASRYRDRMNTEAF
V: TRBV20-1; J: TRBJ1-5; CDR3: SANRGAINQPQH
V: TRBV7-8; J: TRBJ2-1; CDR3: ASSPRQGREHEQF
V: TRBV5-1; J: TRBJ1-5; CDR3: ASSPGTGGNQPQH
V: TRBV18; J: TRBJ1-2; CDR3: ASSPVLEFYGYT
V: TRBV6-2/TRBV6-3; J: TRBJ1-1; CDR3: ASSYSLGGTEAF
V: TRBV16; J: TRBJ1-2; CDR3: ASSRQDLNYGYT
V: TRBV7-9; J: TRBJ2-5; CDR3: ASSLRQGTDETQY
V: TRBV7-9; J: TRBJ2-1; CDR3: ASSSTSLNEQF
V: TRBV4-1; J: TRBJ1-1; CDR3: ASSQGRGLNTEAF
V: TRBV5-6; J: TRBJ1-1; CDR3: ASTSLGTEAF
V: TRBV4-1; J: TRBJ2-7; CDR3: ASSHPGTAPYEQY
V: TRBV6-2/TRBV6-3; J: TRBJ2-1; CDR3: ASSDDGSYNEQF
V: TRBV7-9; J: TRBJ1-1; CDR3: ASSLAQAGGTEAF
V: TRBV20-1; J: TRBJ1-2; CDR3: SARVAGQGYGYT
V: TRBV7-9; J: TRBJ2-3; CDR3: ASSRLGGATDTQY
V: TRBV10-1; J: TRBJ1-1; CDR3: ASQPILGGEAF
V: TRBV4-3; J: TRBJ2-3; CDR3: ASSQDSGVETDTQY
V: TRBV6-2/TRBV6-3; J: TRBJ1-2; CDR3: ASSRFNRGQNYGYT
V: TRBV20-1; J: TRBJ2-2; CDR3: SARDVQGTNTGELF
V: TRBV11-2; J: TRBJ1-4; CDR3: ASSLDRLRGGEKLF
V: TRBV2; J: TRBJ1-5; CDR3: ASSERDRTNQPQH
V: TRBV5-4; J: TRBJ2-5; CDR3: ASSLLGTPPQETQY
V: TRBV4-2; J: TRBJ2-7; CDR3: ASSRETGLAYEQY
V: TRBV15; J: TRBJ1-3; CDR3: ATSRDRLGTPSITIY
V: TRBV9; J: TRBJ1-6; CDR3: ASSEEPGSPLH
V: TRBV18; J: TRBJ1-2; CDR3: ASSPQETVSRT
V: TRBV6-5; J: TRBJ1-3; CDR3: ASSSRYGNTIY
V: TRBV11-2; J: TRBJ2-2; CDR3: ASSLGSGLAGVNTGELF
V: TRBV7-9; J: TRBJ1-1; CDR3: ASRRTGGRTEAF
V: TRBV25-1; J: TRBJ2-7; CDR3: ASSGNSYEQY
V: TRBV7-8; J: TRBJ1-2; CDR3: ASSPGQGRVGYT
V: TRBV5-1; J: TRBJ2-3; CDR3: ASSLASLQDTQY
V: TRBV7-6; J: TRBJ1-4; CDR3: ASSRGARQGPNEKLF
V: TRBV9; J: TRBJ1-4; CDR3: ASSEGPVKGEKLF
V: TRBV5-1; J: TRBJ1-1; CDR3: ASSPGPGPGTEAF
V: TRBV6-2/TRBV6-3; J: TRBJ2-4; CDR3: ASSQWELAKNIQY
V: TRBV29-1; J: TRBJ1-1; CDR3: SVGAWNTEAF
V: TRBV18; J: TRBJ1-1; CDR3: ASTLIPPRTGGVNTEAF
V: TRBV15; J: TRBJ1-3; CDR3: ATSRDLQIRSGNTIY
V: TRBV20-1; J: TRBJ2-3; CDR3: SASGTGGRDTQY
V: TRBV7-8; J: TRBJ1-5; CDR3: ASRAGTSNQPQH
V: TRBV12-3/TRBV12-4; J: TRBJ1-5; CDR3: ASSPRGGGPQPQH
V: TRBV5-1; J: TRBJ1-1; CDR3: ASSSPGRRNTEAF
V: TRBV3-1; J: TRBJ2-2; CDR3: ASSRDLLFRSGELF
V: TRBV10-3; J: TRBJ1-5; CDR3: AISEETGGYSNQPQH
V: TRBV7-8; J: TRBJ1-5; CDR3: ASSLGGTRNQPQH
V: TRBV25-1; J: TRBJ2-4; CDR3: ASSEKGLAKNIQY
V: TRBV7-3; J: TRBJ2-3; CDR3: AISSNRLAGFAGTDTQY